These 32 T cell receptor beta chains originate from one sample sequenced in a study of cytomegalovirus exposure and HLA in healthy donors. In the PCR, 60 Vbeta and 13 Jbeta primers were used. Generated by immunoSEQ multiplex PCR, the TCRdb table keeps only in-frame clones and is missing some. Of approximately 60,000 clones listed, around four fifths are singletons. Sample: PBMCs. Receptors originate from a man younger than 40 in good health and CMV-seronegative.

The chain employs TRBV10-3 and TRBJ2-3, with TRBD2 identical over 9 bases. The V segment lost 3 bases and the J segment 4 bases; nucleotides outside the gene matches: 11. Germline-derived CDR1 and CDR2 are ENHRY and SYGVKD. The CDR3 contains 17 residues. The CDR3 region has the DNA TGTGCCATCAGTGAAAGGCTAGCGGGACGCGAGGCAGATACGCAGTATTTT. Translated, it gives CAISERLAGREADTQYF.

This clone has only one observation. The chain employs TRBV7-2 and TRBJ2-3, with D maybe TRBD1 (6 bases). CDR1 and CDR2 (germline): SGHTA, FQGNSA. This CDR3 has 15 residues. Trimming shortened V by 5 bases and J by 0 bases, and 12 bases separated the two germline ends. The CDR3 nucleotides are TGTGCCAGCAGCATGACAGGTGCTAGCACAGATACGCAGTATTTT. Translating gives CASSMTGASTDTQYF.

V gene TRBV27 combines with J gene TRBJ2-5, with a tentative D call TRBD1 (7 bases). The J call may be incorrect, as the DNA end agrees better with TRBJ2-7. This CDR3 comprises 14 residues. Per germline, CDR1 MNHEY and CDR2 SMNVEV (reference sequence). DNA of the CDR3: TGTGCCAGCAGCAGGGGGGCACACTCCTACGAGCAGTACTTC. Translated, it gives CASSRGAHSYEQYF.

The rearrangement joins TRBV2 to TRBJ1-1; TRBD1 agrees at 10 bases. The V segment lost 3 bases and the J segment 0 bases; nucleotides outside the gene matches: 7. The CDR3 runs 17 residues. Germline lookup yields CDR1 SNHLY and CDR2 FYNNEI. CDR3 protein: CASSETDRGRLNTEAFF. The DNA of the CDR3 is TGTGCCAGCAGTGAGACAGACAGGGGGCGGTTGAACACTGAAGCTTTCTTT.

DNA for the CDR3: TGTGCCAGCAGTGATCCAGCGGCAGGCGACGGGTCACCCCTCCACTTT. Translated: CASSDPAAGDGSPLHF. The J gene is TRBJ1-6, the V gene TRBV25-1; D uncertain. The ends were cut back, 3 bases at V and 10 bases at J, with 19 bases in the middle. The CDR3 consists of 16 residues. Germline CDR1 MGHDK, CDR2 SYGVNS.

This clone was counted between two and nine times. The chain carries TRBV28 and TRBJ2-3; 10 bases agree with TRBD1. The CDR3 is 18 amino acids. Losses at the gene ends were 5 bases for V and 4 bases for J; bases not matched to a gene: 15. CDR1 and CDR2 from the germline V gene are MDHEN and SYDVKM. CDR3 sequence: CASSAGRSWDRGADTQYF. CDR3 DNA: TGTGCCAGCAGTGCGGGCCGTTCCTGGGACAGGGGCGCAGATACGCAGTATTTT.

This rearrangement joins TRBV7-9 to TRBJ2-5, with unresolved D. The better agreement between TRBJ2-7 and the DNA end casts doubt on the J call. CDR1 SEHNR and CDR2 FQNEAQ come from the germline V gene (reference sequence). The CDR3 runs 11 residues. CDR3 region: CASTPLYEQYF. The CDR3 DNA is TGTGCCAGCACCCCTCTCTACGAGCAGTACTTC.

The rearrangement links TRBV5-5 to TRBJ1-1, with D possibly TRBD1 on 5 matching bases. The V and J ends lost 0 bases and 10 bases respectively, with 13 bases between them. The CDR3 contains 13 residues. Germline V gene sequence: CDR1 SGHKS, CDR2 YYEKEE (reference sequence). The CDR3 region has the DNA TGTGCCAGCAGCTTGGGAGGGGCCGGGGGAGCTTTCTTT. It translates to CASSLGGAGGAFF.

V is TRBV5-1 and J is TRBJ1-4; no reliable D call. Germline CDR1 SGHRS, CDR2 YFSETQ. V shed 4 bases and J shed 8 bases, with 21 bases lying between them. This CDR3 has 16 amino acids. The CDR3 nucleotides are TGCGCCAGCAGCGCTGGAGTTGGCGGGGTATTAGAAAAACTGTTTTTT. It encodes CASSAGVGGVLEKLFF.

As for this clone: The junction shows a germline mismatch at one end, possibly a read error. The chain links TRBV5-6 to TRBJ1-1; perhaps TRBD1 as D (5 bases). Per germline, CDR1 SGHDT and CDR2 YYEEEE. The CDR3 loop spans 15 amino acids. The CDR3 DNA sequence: TGTGTCAGCAGCTTGACCGTCGGGAGGGGTTTTGAAGCTTTCTTT. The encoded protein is CVSSLTVGRGFEAFF.

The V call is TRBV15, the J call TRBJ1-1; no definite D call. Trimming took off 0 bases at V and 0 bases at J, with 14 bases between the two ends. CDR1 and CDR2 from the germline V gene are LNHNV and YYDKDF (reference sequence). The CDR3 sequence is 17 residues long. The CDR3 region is CATSRDRADKMNTEAFF. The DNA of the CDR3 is TGTGCCACCAGCAGAGATCGAGCAGACAAGATGAACACTGAAGCTTTCTTT.

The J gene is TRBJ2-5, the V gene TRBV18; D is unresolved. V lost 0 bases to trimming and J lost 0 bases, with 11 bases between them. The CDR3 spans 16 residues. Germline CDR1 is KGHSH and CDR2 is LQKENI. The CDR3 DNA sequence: TGTGCCAGCTCACCACCTGTAGAACCTTACCAAGAGACCCAGTACTTC. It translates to CASSPPVEPYQETQYF.

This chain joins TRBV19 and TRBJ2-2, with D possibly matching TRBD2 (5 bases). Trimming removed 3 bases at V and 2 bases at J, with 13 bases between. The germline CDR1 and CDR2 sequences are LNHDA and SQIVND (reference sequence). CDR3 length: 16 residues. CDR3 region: CASSIVLADNTGELFF. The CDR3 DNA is TGTGCCAGTAGTATCGTCCTAGCAGATAACACCGGGGAGCTGTTTTTT.

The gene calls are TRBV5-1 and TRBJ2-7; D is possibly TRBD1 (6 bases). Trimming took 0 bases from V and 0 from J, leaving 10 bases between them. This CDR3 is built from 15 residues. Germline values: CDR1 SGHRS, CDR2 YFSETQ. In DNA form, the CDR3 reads TGCGCCAGCAGCTTGGGGGACAATTTCTCCTACGAGCAGTACTTC. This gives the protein CASSLGDNFSYEQYF.

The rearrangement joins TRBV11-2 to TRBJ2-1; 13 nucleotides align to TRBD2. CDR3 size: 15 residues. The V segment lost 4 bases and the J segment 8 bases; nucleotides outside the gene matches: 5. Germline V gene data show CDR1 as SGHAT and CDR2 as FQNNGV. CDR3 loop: CASSSGLAGIDEQFF. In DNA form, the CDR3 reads TGTGCCAGCAGCTCGGGACTAGCGGGAATTGATGAGCAGTTCTTC.

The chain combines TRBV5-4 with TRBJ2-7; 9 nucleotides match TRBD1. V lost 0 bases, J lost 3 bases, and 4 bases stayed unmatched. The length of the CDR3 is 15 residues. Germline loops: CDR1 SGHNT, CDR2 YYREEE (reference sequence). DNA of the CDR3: TGTGCCAGCAGCTTGGATGGGACAGGGTACTACGAGCAGTACTTC. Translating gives CASSLDGTGYYEQYF.

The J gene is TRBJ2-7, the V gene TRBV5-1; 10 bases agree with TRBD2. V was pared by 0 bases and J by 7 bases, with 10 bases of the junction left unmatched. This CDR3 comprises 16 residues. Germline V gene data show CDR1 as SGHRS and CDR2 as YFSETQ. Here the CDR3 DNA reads TGCGCCAGCAGCTTGGTAGCGGGAGGCCGCGGTCGAGAGCAGTACTTC. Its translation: CASSLVAGGRGREQYF.

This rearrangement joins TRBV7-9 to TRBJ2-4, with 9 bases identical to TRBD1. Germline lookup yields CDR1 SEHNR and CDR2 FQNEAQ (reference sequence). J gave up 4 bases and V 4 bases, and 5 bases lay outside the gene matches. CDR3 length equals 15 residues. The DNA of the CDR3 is TGTGCCAGCAGCTCCGGACAGGGGACGAAAAACATTCAGTACTTC. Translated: CASSSGQGTKNIQYF. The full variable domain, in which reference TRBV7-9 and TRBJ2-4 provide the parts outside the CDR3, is DTGVSQNPRHKITKRGQNVTFRCDPISEHNRLYWYRQTLGQGPEFLTYFQNEAQLEKSRLLSDRFSAERPKGSFSTLEIQRTEQGDSAMYLCASSSGQGTKNIQYFGAGTRLSVL.

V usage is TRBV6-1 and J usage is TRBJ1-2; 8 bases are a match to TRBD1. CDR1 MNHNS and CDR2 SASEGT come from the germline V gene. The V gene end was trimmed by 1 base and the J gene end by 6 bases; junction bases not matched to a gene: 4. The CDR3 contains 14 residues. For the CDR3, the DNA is TGTGCCAGCAGTGAAGTCGGCAGGGGGCATGGCTACACCTTC. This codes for CASSEVGRGHGYTF.

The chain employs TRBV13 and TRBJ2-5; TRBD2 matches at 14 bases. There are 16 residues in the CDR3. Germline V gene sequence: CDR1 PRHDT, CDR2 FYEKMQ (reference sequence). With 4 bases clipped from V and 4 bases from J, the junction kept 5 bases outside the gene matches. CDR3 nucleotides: TGTGCCAGCAGCTCTCGACTAGCGGGGGGGCTAGAGACCCAGTACTTC. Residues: CASSSRLAGGLETQYF. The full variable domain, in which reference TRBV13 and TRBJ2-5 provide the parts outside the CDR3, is AAGVIQSPRHLIKEKRETATLKCYPIPRHDTVYWYQQGPGQDPQFLISFYEKMQSDKGSIPDRFSAQQFSDYHSELNMSSLELGDSALYFCASSSRLAGGLETQYFGPGTRLLVL.

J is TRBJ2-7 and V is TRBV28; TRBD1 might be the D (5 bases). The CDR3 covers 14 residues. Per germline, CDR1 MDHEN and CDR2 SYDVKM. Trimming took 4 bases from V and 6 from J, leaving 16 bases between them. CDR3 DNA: TGTGCCAGCAGTTCAGGACAACTGTTCTCCGAGCAGTACTTC. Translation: CASSSGQLFSEQYF.

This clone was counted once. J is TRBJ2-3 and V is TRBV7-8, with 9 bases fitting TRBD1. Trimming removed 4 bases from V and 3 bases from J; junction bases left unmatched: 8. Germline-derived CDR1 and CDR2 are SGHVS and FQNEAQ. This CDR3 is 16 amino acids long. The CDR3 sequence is CASSSRQGDWTDTQYF. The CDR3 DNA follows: TGTGCCAGCAGCTCGAGACAGGGGGATTGGACAGATACGCAGTATTTT.

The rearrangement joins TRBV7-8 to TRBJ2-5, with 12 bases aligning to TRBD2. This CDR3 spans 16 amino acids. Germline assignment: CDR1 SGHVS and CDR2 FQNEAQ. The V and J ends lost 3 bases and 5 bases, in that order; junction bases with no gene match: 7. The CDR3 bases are TGTGCCAGCAGCTTGAAGACTAGCGGGGGTTTGGAGACCCAGTACTTC. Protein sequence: CASSLKTSGGLETQYF.

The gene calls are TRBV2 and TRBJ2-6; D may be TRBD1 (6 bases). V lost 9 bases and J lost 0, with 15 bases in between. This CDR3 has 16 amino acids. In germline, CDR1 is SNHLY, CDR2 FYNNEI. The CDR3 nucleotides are TGTGCCAGGGGAGACGGGACAAACTCTGGGGCCAACGTCCTGACTTTC. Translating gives CARGDGTNSGANVLTF.

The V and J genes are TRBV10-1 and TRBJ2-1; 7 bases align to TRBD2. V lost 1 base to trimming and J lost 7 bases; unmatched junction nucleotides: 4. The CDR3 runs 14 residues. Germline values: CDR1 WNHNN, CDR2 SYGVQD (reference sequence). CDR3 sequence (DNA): TGCGCCAGCAGTGAGTGGGGGGAGGGAAATGAGCAGTTCTTC. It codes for CASSEWGEGNEQFF.

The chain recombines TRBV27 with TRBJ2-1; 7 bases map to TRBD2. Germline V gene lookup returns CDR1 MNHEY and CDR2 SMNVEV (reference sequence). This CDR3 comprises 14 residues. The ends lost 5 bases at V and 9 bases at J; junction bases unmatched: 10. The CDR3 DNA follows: TGTGCCAGCAGTCTCCGCGGGGGTAGCGGTGAGCAGTTCTTC. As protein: CASSLRGGSGEQFF.

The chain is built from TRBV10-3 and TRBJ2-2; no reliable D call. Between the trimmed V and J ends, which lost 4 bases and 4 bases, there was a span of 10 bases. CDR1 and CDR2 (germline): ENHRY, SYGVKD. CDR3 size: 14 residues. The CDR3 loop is CAISGRQTTGELFF. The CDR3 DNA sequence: TGTGCCATCAGTGGGCGGCAGACCACCGGGGAGCTGTTTTTT.

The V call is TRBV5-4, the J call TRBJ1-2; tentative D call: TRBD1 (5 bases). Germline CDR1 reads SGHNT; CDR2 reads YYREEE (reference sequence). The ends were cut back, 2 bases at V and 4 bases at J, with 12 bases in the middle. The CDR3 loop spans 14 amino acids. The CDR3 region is CASSFRDLGYGYTF. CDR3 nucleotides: TGTGCCAGCAGCTTCAGGGATTTAGGCTATGGCTACACCTTC.

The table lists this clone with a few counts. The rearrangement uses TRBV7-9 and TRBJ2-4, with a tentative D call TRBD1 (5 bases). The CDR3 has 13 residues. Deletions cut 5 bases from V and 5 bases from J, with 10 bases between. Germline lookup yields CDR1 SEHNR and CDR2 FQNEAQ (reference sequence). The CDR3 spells CASSPSRENIQYF. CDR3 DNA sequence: TGTGCCAGCAGCCCCTCCAGGGAAAACATTCAGTACTTC.

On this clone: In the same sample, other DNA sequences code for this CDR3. CDR3 region: CASSLAGNYGYTF. In DNA, the CDR3 is TGTGCCAGCAGCTTAGCCGGGAACTATGGCTACACCTTC. V usage is TRBV5-6 and J usage is TRBJ1-2, with D uncertain. The CDR3 runs 13 residues. CDR1 is SGHDT and CDR2 is YYEEEE in the germline V gene. Trimming removed 2 bases at V and 2 bases at J, with 7 bases between.

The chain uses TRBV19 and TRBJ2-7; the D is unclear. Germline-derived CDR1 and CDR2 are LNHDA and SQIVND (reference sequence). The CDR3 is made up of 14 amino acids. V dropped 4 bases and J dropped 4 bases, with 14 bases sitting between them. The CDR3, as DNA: TGTGCCAGTAGTACCAGACTGGGTATGTACGAGCAGTACTTC. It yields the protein CASSTRLGMYEQYF.

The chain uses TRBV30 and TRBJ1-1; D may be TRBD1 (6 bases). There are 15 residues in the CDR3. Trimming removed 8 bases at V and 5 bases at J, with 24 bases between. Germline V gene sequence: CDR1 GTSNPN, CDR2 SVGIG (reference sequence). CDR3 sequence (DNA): TGTGCCAGCTCGGGACAAATTGTGGCGAGAACTGAAGCTTTCTTT. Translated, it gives CASSGQIVARTEAFF.